The clone carrying this T cell receptor beta chain was seen repeatedly, ten times or more. What it binds is not known. One entry per CDR3 protein, called by TCRdb with MiXCR from the reads. The table includes some 220,000 distinct CDR3 sequences, approximately 7% detected once. In germline, CDR1 is ENHRY, CDR2 SYGVKD. The length of the CDR3 is 17 residues. Trimming took off 3 bases at V and 4 bases at J, with 19 bases between the two ends. The sample is drawn from a study of T cell repertoires in cytomegalovirus infection. The wider study: An indication of both CMV infection and matching HLA type came from public TCR beta signatures. Study results and limitations: Using cumulative public TCR beta family frequency, the authors identified those who carried CMV together with the relevant HLA. Within the response measured ex vivo, HLA-C-restricted CMV-specific TCR beta clonotypes were dominant.

The sequenced sample consisted of PBMCs. This clonotype was obtained from a human donor in good health (CMV status not recorded). Some clones in this sample may be carry-over from other donors' samples. The chain uses TRBV10-3 and TRBJ1-3; weak D call: TRBD1 (5 bases). Here the CDR3 reads CAISDGQGEQRGNTIYF. DNA for the CDR3: TGTGCCATCAGTGATGGTCAGGGCGAGCAGCGGGGAAACACCATATATTTT.